This T cell receptor beta chain came from a study of cytomegalovirus exposure and HLA in healthy donors. The germline V gene encodes CDR1 MNHNY and CDR2 SVGAGI (reference sequence). The CDR3 has 14 residues. J was trimmed by 6 bases and V by 5 bases; bases with no gene match: 8. PCR amplification relied on 60 Vbeta primers (plus 13 Jbeta primers). Using immunoSEQ multiplex PCR, the repertoire was profiled, and TCRdb retains in-frame clones only, with some absent. This sample has fewer than 50,000 clones; approximately 57% occur once, and the top ten carry 12%. The study, taken as a whole, reports: In a later analysis, V- and J-gene trimming of beta chains associated with a DCLRE1C missense variant, replicated independently. In a later analysis, productive TCRs from donors in an Asian-associated ancestry cluster reportedly carried fewer N-insertions than the cohort mean.

In this sample, this clone turned up a few times. As yet, its antigen is unknown. V is TRBV6-6 and J is TRBJ2-5, with 8 bases fitting TRBD1. The clonotype originates from a man aged 55 to 69 in good health and CMV-seropositive. Sequencing was done on a sample of PBMCs. The CDR3 sequence: CASSGLQGEKTQYF. In DNA, the CDR3 is TGTGCCAGCAGTGGTTTACAGGGGGAAAAGACCCAGTACTTC.